Presented here are 15 T cell receptor beta chains from one specimen sequenced in a study of cytomegalovirus exposure and HLA in healthy donors. Amplification used 60 Vbeta primers and 13 Jbeta primers. Here immunoSEQ multiplex PCR was the method, and the copy in TCRdb shows in-frame clones only, minus some. The data contain approximately 130,000 clones, roughly four fifths of them seen just once; the ten biggest clones take up 2.5% to 3.5%. Sequencing was performed on PBMCs. The receptors were gathered from a woman between 40 and 50 years old in good health and CMV-seropositive.

The V call is TRBV7-2, the J call TRBJ2-7; 9 nucleotides agree with TRBD2. The CDR3 runs to 16 residues. After removal of 4 bases from V and 1 base from J, the junction contained 8 bases not matched to a gene. CDR1 is SGHTA and CDR2 is FQGNSA in the germline V gene. CDR3 bases: TGTGCCAGCAGCTCCCGTAGCGGGGGCCGTTCCTACGAGCAGTACTTC. Encoded protein: CASSSRSGGRSYEQYF.

The CDR3 bases are TGTGCCAGCAGCTTAGCCTCGGGACTAGCGGGAGGGTACGAGCAGTACTTC. Its protein product is CASSLASGLAGGYEQYF. The chain recombines TRBV13 with TRBJ2-7, with 16 bases matching TRBD2. The CDR3 length is 17 residues. Germline V gene data show CDR1 as PRHDT and CDR2 as FYEKMQ (reference sequence). The V segment lost 1 base and the J segment 4 bases; nucleotides outside the gene matches: 4.

The V and J genes are TRBV30 and TRBJ1-1; 8 bases fit TRBD1. The CDR3 sequence is 14 residues long. Trimming took 2 bases from V and 1 from J; bases not matched to a gene: 3. Germline CDR1 is GTSNPN and CDR2 is SVGIG (reference sequence). CDR3 protein: CAWSKDRENTEAFF. The CDR3 nucleotides are TGTGCCTGGAGTAAGGACAGGGAGAACACTGAAGCTTTCTTT. Variable domain in full (rest from reference TRBV30 and TRBJ1-1): SQTIHQWPATLVQPVGSPLSLECTVEGTSNPNLYWYRQAAGRGLQLLFYSVGIGQISSEVPQNLSASRPQDRQFILSSKKLLLSDSGFYLCAWSKDRENTEAFFGQGTRLTVV.

The chain joins TRBV11-1 to TRBJ1-5; no reliable D call. Trimming removed 5 bases at V and 7 bases at J, with 12 bases between. CDR1 and CDR2 from the germline V gene are SGHAT and FQDESV (reference sequence). The CDR3 loop spans 13 amino acids. DNA for the CDR3: TGTGCCAGCAGCGGAGGGCCCAGACAGCCCCAGCATTTT. Translating it yields CASSGGPRQPQHF.

The gene calls are TRBV20-1 and TRBJ1-4, with 8 nucleotides matching TRBD1. Germline lookup yields CDR1 DFQATT and CDR2 SNEGSKA (reference sequence). The CDR3 totals 11 residues. The CDR3 loop is CMGQEAEKLFF. The CDR3 DNA sequence: TGCATGGGACAGGAGGCGGAAAAACTGTTTTTT.

Here the CDR3 DNA reads TGTGCCACCAGGAATTTTAACACTGGCTACACCTTC. Its translation is CATRNFNTGYTF. The chain employs TRBV28 and TRBJ1-2; D unresolved. Trimming stripped 10 bases from V and 7 bases from J, with 16 bases between. The CDR3 spans 12 residues. CDR1 MDHEN and CDR2 SYDVKM come from the germline V gene.

The J gene is TRBJ2-7, the V gene TRBV27; 8 nucleotides line up with TRBD2. Germline values: CDR1 MNHEY, CDR2 SMNVEV (reference sequence). The junction had 11 bases not matched to a gene; V was cut back by 3 bases and J by 4 bases. This CDR3 contains 16 residues. The CDR3 sequence is CASSLTAGGAPYEQYF. The CDR3 coding sequence is TGTGCCAGCAGTTTGACGGCGGGAGGAGCCCCTTACGAGCAGTACTTC.

The rearrangement uses TRBV7-9 and TRBJ2-2; TRBD2 agrees at 7 bases. The V segment lost 5 bases and the J segment 4 bases; nucleotides outside the gene matches: 7. The V gene's germline CDR1 is SEHNR and CDR2 FQNEAQ (reference sequence). This CDR3 has 15 residues. The CDR3 sequence is CASSDTSAGTGELFF. DNA of the CDR3: TGTGCCAGCAGCGATACTAGCGCGGGCACCGGGGAGCTGTTTTTT.

This clone was detected once. The V and J genes are TRBV29-1 and TRBJ2-2, with a tentative D call TRBD1 (6 bases). Per germline, CDR1 SQVTM and CDR2 ANQGSEA. V was clipped by 1 base and J by 2 bases, with 8 bases between them. This CDR3 region has 14 residues. The CDR3 is CSVEGTANTGELFF. Here the CDR3 DNA reads TGCAGCGTTGAAGGGACAGCCAACACCGGGGAGCTGTTTTTT.

The chain recombines TRBV2 with TRBJ1-6, with D possibly TRBD1 on 5 matching bases. There are 13 residues in the CDR3. Germline-derived CDR1 and CDR2 are SNHLY and FYNNEI. Between the trimmed V and J ends, which lost 8 bases and 7 bases, there was a span of 12 bases. The CDR3 sequence: CASVGVANSPLHF. In DNA, the CDR3 is TGTGCCAGCGTAGGGGTAGCAAATTCACCCCTCCACTTT.

V is TRBV10-3 and J is TRBJ2-1; the match to TRBD2 covers 8 bases. Germline CDR1 and CDR2: ENHRY and SYGVKD. The CDR3 extends over 14 amino acids. V shed 2 bases, J shed 6 bases, and the junction held 3 bases outside the gene matches. The CDR3 DNA follows: TGTGCCATCAGTGAGGGCGGGGGGATCAATGAGCAGTTCTTC. Its protein is CAISEGGGINEQFF.

This clone came up once. This chain links TRBV6-1 with TRBJ1-5; D possibly corresponds to TRBD1 (5 bases). This CDR3 is built from 16 residues. V lost 3 bases, J lost 3 bases, and 15 bases lay in between. Germline V CDR1 and CDR2: MNHNS, SASEGT. In nucleotides, the CDR3 is TGTGCCAGCAGTGAGGGGGTGGGGGGAGTCAATCAGCCCCAGCATTTT. Protein product: CASSEGVGGVNQPQHF.

This clone came up once. This chain links TRBV6-5 with TRBJ1-2; a possible D gene is TRBD1 (6 bases). The V and J ends lost 6 bases and 6 bases respectively, with 11 bases between them. From germline, CDR1 is MNHEY and CDR2 SVGAGI. The CDR3 totals 12 residues. In nucleotides, the CDR3 is TGTGCCAGCAGAAAGGGGGGGGATGGCTACACCTTC. It specifies CASRKGGDGYTF.

The rearrangement joins TRBV6-1 to TRBJ2-5; no clear D gene. The V end lost 3 bases, the J end lost 1 base, and 9 bases lay between the germline ends. The length of the CDR3 is 14 residues. CDR1 and CDR2 from the germline V gene are MNHNS and SASEGT. The CDR3 region has the DNA TGTGCCAGCAGTGAGACATTTTTCCAAGAGACCCAGTACTTC. The encoded protein is CASSETFFQETQYF.

The chain recombines TRBV14 with TRBJ2-7; TRBD2 matches 11 bases. The germline V gene has CDR1 SGHDN and CDR2 FVKESK. The CDR3 has 17 amino acids. Trimming cost V 1 base and J 3 bases; bases outside gene matches: 8. CDR3 amino acids: CASSQGFGTSGFYEQYF. CDR3 bases: TGTGCCAGCAGCCAAGGATTTGGGACTAGCGGCTTCTACGAGCAGTACTTC.